Detailed here is one TCR beta chain. Antigen specificity is unknown. CDR1 and CDR2 (germline): LGHNA, YSLEER. The CDR3 length is 16 residues. The V and J ends lost 1 base and 3 bases respectively, with 13 bases between them. This sample is part of a study of cytomegalovirus exposure and HLA in healthy donors. Overall study context: Early on, a data release was issued that held roughly 84 million unique TCRs from HLA-typed donors.

The study's findings and limits: Most TCR sequences were uncommon, yet certain public TCRs appeared in many donors.

PCR used 60 Vbeta primers and 13 Jbeta primers. Only in-frame clones appear in the TCRdb table, and some are missing; sequencing was by immunoSEQ multiplex PCR. The sample consists of about 120,000 clones, approximately 80% of them appearing once. The sample taken for sequencing was PBMCs. The sequence was obtained from a female donor in good health and CMV-seropositive. This chain links TRBV4-3 with TRBJ2-1; TRBD1 is a possible D gene (6 bases). The CDR3: CASSQVGTINYNEQFF. The DNA of the CDR3 is TGCGCCAGCAGCCAAGTTGGGACAATAAACTACAATGAGCAGTTCTTC.